These 20 T cell receptor beta chains were all obtained from the same sample, sequenced in a study of cytomegalovirus exposure and HLA in healthy donors. In the PCR, 60 Vbeta and 13 Jbeta primers were used. Assay: immunoSEQ multiplex PCR; the TCRdb copy retains only in-frame clones and omits some. The top ten hold less than 3.5% of the sample, which has 210,000 or so clones, over 65% seen once. Material for sequencing was PBMCs. The receptors stem from a woman aged 60 to 75 in good health and CMV-seropositive.

The chain joins TRBV5-1 to TRBJ2-1, with 11 positions matching TRBD2. Trimming took 6 bases from V and 8 from J; bases not matched to a gene: 10. Germline V gene lookup returns CDR1 SGHRS and CDR2 YFSETQ. The CDR3 has 15 residues. CDR3 bases: TGCGCCAGCACCCCCACTAGCGGGAGTTTCGATGAGCAGTTCTTC. This gives the protein CASTPTSGSFDEQFF.

This chain uses TRBV5-4 with TRBJ1-6; the D is unclear. This CDR3 is 12 amino acids long. The germline CDR1 and CDR2 sequences are SGHNT and YYREEE (reference sequence). V lost 4 bases and J 9 bases, leaving 8 bases between the germline ends. This chain's CDR3 is CASSVSASPLHF. CDR3 bases: TGTGCCAGCAGCGTCAGCGCTTCACCCCTCCACTTT. Complete variable domain (other parts from reference TRBV5-4 and TRBJ1-6): ETGVTQSPTHLIKTRGQQVTLRCSSQSGHNTVSWYQQALGQGPQFIFQYYREEENGRGNFPPRFSGLQFPNYSSELNVNALELDDSALYLCASSVSASPLHFGNGTRLTVT.

This clone is a singleton in its sample. The V call is TRBV7-9, the J call TRBJ2-4; 9 bases agree with TRBD1. V shed 5 bases, J shed 1 base, and the junction held 12 bases outside the gene matches. The CDR3 has 18 residues. Germline V gene lookup returns CDR1 SEHNR and CDR2 FQNEAQ (reference sequence). CDR3 in DNA: TGTGCCAGCAGCCTAGACAGGGGGGGGATTGTGGCCAAAAACATTCAGTACTTC. Translation gives CASSLDRGGIVAKNIQYF.

The chain couples TRBV27 to TRBJ2-1; the match to TRBD2 covers 11 bases. V trimming: 6 bases; J trimming: 5 bases; junction bases outside the gene matches: 3. Germline values: CDR1 MNHEY, CDR2 SMNVEV (reference sequence). The CDR3 loop spans 14 amino acids. CDR3 nucleotides: TGTGCCAGCAGGGGGACTAGCGGCCACAATGAGCAGTTCTTC. It codes for CASRGTSGHNEQFF.

The rearrangement joins TRBV5-4 to TRBJ1-2; possible D gene TRBD1, 6 bases. V shed 4 bases and J shed 4 bases, with 17 bases lying between them. The V gene's germline CDR1 is SGHNT and CDR2 YYREEE (reference sequence). The CDR3 has 15 amino acids. CDR3 sequence reads: CASSAGTPEGYGYTF. Here the CDR3 DNA reads TGTGCCAGCAGCGCTGGGACACCCGAGGGCTATGGCTACACCTTC.

This chain connects TRBV10-3 to TRBJ2-1; a possible D gene is TRBD1 (6 bases). The germline CDR1 and CDR2 sequences are ENHRY and SYGVKD. This CDR3 spans 13 amino acids. Trimming took 6 bases from V and 10 from J, leaving 16 bases between them. CDR3 sequence reads: CAISPDRHREQFF. CDR3 coding DNA: TGTGCCATCAGCCCTGACAGGCATCGGGAGCAGTTCTTC.

The genes are TRBV19 and TRBJ1-6; 7 positions agree with TRBD1. V gave up 5 bases and J gave up 4 bases; unmatched junction bases: 5. Germline assignment: CDR1 LNHDA and CDR2 SQIVND (reference sequence). The CDR3 is 15 residues long. The CDR3 bases are TGTGCCAGTAGTCTCGGGACAGATTATAATTCACCCCTCCACTTT. It specifies CASSLGTDYNSPLHF.

The chain links TRBV10-3 to TRBJ2-6; TRBD2 is a possible D gene (7 bases). Per the germline V gene, CDR1 is ENHRY and CDR2 is SYGVKD. V was trimmed by 6 bases and J by 8 bases, leaving 17 bases between them. CDR3 length: 15 residues. The CDR3: CAISGRAGAPNVLTF. CDR3 coding DNA: TGTGCCATCAGCGGTCGGGCGGGGGCCCCCAACGTCCTGACTTTC.

Only a few counts were recorded for this clone. J is TRBJ1-2 and V is TRBV4-3; D is unclear. This CDR3 is 15 amino acids long. With 4 bases removed from V and 0 bases from J, the gap between germline ends came to 12 bases. The germline CDR1 and CDR2 sequences are LGHNA and YSLEER. The CDR3 DNA follows: TGCGCCAGCAGCCCTGTCCGCCGGTCTAACTATGGCTACACCTTC. This codes for CASSPVRRSNYGYTF.

This chain joins TRBV5-1 and TRBJ2-5; tentative D call: TRBD1 (6 bases). Trimming cost V 6 bases and J 5 bases, with 14 bases left between them. Germline V CDR1 and CDR2: SGHRS, YFSETQ. The CDR3 consists of 13 residues. The CDR3 is CASNRWGRETQYF. The CDR3 DNA sequence: TGCGCCAGCAACCGGTGGGGGCGGGAGACCCAGTACTTC. Looking up the rest from reference TRBV5-1 and TRBJ2-5 gives the full variable domain: KAGVTQTPRYLIKTRGQQVTLSCSPISGHRSVSWYQQTPGQGLQFLFEYFSETQRNKGNFPGRFSGRQFSNSRSEMNVSTLELGDSALYLCASNRWGRETQYFGPGTRLLVL.

This clone showed up just a few times. The chain carries TRBV7-8 and TRBJ2-3, with 11 bases aligning to TRBD2. This CDR3 is 17 amino acids long. V dropped 5 bases and J dropped 7; count of bases not matched to a gene: 14. Germline V lookup: CDR1 SGHVS, CDR2 FQNEAQ. CDR3 in DNA: TGTGCCAGCAGCCCGCGCCCACCTAGCGGGAGGTACTATACGCAGTATTTT. Translated, it gives CASSPRPPSGRYYTQYF.

Of note for this clone: In the same sample, other DNA sequences code for this CDR3. The chain couples TRBV5-1 to TRBJ1-1; TRBD1 matches 7 bases. This CDR3 is 14 amino acids long. Germline V lookup: CDR1 SGHRS, CDR2 YFSETQ. With V trimmed by 3 bases and J by 2 bases, 4 bases remained unmatched. The CDR3 loop is CASSSGTANTEAFF. As DNA, the CDR3 is TGCGCCAGCAGCTCCGGGACAGCAAACACTGAAGCTTTCTTT.

About this clone itself: Other nucleotide sequences from this sample produce the same CDR3. The J gene is TRBJ1-3, the V gene TRBV5-1; D ambiguous. Germline V gene sequence: CDR1 SGHRS, CDR2 YFSETQ. V was trimmed by 0 bases and J by 4 bases, leaving 8 bases between them. CDR3 size: 14 residues. CDR3 residues: CASSLDGSGNTIYF. In DNA form, the CDR3 reads TGCGCCAGCAGCTTGGATGGCTCCGGAAACACCATATATTTT.

This chain links TRBV6-5 with TRBJ1-2, with TRBD1 matching over 9 bases. CDR1 is MNHEY, CDR2 SVGAGI, per germline. J was trimmed by 7 bases and V by 6 bases; bases with no gene match: 9. The CDR3 has 14 amino acids. The chain's CDR3 is CASRPGTGTFGYTF. The CDR3 DNA follows: TGTGCCAGCAGACCCGGGACAGGGACCTTTGGCTACACCTTC.

Comments on this clone: Germline and junction disagree at one end, which may indicate a read error. The rearrangement links TRBV7-2 to TRBJ2-7; 8 positions agree with TRBD2. Germline CDR1 and CDR2: SGHTA and FQGNSA. This CDR3 region has 14 residues. The CDR3 DNA reads TGTGCCAGCAGATTAGCGGGGAGCTCCTACGAGCAGTACTTC. It encodes CASRLAGSSYEQYF.

The chain has TRBV28 and TRBJ1-2, with no clear D. From germline, CDR1 is MDHEN and CDR2 SYDVKM. The CDR3 extends over 13 amino acids. V shed 4 bases and J shed 3 bases, with 9 bases lying between them. CDR3 sequence: CASSYVSDYGYTF. The CDR3 nucleotides read TGTGCCAGCAGTTACGTCTCGGACTATGGCTACACCTTC.

The J gene is TRBJ2-1, the V gene TRBV4-2; D is possibly TRBD1 (5 bases). V was trimmed by 2 bases and J by 7 bases, leaving 9 bases between them. Germline values: CDR1 LGHNA, CDR2 YNFKEQ. The CDR3 has 13 amino acids. The chain's CDR3 is CASSQIRGNEQFF. CDR3 sequence (DNA): TGTGCCAGCAGCCAAATTAGGGGTAATGAGCAGTTCTTC.

CDR3 region: CASSLGGGTSGYEQYF. CDR3 coding DNA: TGTGCCAGCTCCCTCGGGGGGGGGACTAGCGGGTACGAGCAGTACTTC. The chain combines TRBV18 with TRBJ2-7; TRBD2 matches 12 bases. CDR3 length equals 16 residues. Per germline, CDR1 KGHSH and CDR2 LQKENI. V lost 6 bases and J lost 4; bases outside the gene matches: 10.

This clone was counted between two and nine times. The gene calls are TRBV6-1 and TRBJ2-3; 8 nucleotides agree with TRBD2. Germline trimming cut 8 bases from V and 0 bases from J; bases unmatched to any gene: 7. The CDR3 is 15 residues long. The germline gives CDR1 MNHNS, CDR2 SASEGT. CDR3 coding DNA: TGTGCCAGCTCCGGGGTAGCGGGGAGCACAGATACGCAGTATTTT. This translates into CASSGVAGSTDTQYF.

The chain carries TRBV4-1 and TRBJ2-1, with 10 bases identical to TRBD1. The CDR3 is 16 residues long. Germline trimming cut 1 base from V and 4 bases from J; bases unmatched to any gene: 4. Germline CDR1 is MGHRA and CDR2 is YSYEKL. The CDR3 spells CASSQAGTGDYNEQFF. The CDR3 coding sequence is TGCGCCAGCAGCCAAGCCGGGACAGGGGATTACAATGAGCAGTTCTTC.